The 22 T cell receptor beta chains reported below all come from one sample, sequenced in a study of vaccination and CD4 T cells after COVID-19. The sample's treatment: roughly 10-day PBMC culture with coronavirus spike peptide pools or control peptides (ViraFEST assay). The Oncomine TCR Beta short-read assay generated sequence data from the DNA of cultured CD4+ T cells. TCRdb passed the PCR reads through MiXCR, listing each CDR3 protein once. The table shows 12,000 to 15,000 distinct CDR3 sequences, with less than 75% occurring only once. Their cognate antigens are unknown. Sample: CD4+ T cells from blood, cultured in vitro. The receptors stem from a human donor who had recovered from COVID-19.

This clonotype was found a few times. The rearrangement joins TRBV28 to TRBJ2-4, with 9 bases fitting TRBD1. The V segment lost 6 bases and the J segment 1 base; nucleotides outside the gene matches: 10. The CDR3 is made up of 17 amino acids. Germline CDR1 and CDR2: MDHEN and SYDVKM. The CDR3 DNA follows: TGTGCCAGCAGCCCCCTGGGACAGGGATCGGCCAAAAACATTCAGTACTTC. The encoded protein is CASSPLGQGSAKNIQYF. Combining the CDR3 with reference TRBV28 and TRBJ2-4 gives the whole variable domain DVKVTQSSRYLVKRTGEKVFLECVQDMDHENMFWYRQDPGLGLRLIYFSYDVKMKEKGDIPEGYSVSREKKERFSLILESASTNQTSMYLCASSPLGQGSAKNIQYFGAGTRLSVL.

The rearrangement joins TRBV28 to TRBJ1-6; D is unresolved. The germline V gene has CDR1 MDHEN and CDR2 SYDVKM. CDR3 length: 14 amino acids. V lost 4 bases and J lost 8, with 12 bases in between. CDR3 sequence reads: CASSSPGDYSPLHF. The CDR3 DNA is TGTGCCAGCAGTTCCCCCGGGGATTATTCACCCCTCCACTTT.

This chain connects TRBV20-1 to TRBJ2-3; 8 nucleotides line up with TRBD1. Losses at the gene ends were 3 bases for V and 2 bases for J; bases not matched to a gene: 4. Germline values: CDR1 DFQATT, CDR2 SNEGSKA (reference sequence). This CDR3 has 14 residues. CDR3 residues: CSASRQGFTDTQYF. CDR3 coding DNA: TGCAGTGCTAGCCGACAGGGGTTCACAGATACGCAGTATTTT.

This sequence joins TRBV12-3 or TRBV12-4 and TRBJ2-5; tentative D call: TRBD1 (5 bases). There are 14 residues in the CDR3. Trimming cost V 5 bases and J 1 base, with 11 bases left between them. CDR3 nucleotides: TGTGCCAGCAGTCCAGGACACGGCCAAGAGACCCAGTACTTC. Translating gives CASSPGHGQETQYF.

The CDR3 loop is CSAPRGGRDVGEQYF. Written as DNA, the CDR3 is TGCAGTGCCCCCCGTGGAGGGAGGGACGTGGGGGAGCAGTACTTC. The genes are TRBV20-1 and TRBJ2-7; 7 bases agree with TRBD2. The CDR3 sequence is 15 residues long. Looked up from germline, CDR1 is DFQATT and CDR2 is SNEGSKA (reference sequence). V trimming: 6 bases; J trimming: 7 bases; junction bases outside the gene matches: 18.

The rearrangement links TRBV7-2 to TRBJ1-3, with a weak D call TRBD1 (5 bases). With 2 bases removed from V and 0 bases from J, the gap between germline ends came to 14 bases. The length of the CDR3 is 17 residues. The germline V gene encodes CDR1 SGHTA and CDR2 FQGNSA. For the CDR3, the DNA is TGTGCCAGCAGCTTATTTCGAGACAGCAGCTCTGGAAACACCATATATTTT. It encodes CASSLFRDSSSGNTIYF. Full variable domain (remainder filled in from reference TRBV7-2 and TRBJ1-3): GAGVSQSPSNKVTEKGKDVELRCDPISGHTALYWYRQSLGQGLEFLIYFQGNSAPDKSGLPSDRFSAERTGGSVSTLTIQRTQQEDSAVYLCASSLFRDSSSGNTIYFGEGSWLTVV.

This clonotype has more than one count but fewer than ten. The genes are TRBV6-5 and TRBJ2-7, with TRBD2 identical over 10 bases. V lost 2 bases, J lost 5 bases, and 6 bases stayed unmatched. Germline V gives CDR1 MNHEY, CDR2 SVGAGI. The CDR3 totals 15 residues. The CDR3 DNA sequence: TGTGCCAGCAGTTACAAGCGGGAGGGCCGCCACGAGCAGTACTTC. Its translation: CASSYKREGRHEQYF.

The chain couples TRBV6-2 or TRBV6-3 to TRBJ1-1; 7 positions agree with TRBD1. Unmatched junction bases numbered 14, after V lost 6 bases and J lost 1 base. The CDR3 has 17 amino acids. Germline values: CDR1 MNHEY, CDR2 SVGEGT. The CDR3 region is CASRHRQGGSKNTEAFF. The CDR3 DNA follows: TGTGCCAGCAGACATAGACAGGGAGGGAGTAAGAACACTGAAGCTTTCTTT.

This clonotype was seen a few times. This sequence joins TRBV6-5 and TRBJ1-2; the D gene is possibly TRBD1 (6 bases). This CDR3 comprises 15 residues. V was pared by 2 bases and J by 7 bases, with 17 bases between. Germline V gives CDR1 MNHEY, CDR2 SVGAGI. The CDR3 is CASSYAPHTGFGYTF. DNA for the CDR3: TGTGCCAGCAGTTACGCCCCCCACACAGGGTTTGGCTACACCTTC.

The CDR3 nucleotides are TGTGCCAGCAGTTTAGCGATCGGGCATTCACCCCTCCACTTT. It yields the protein CASSLAIGHSPLHF. The gene calls are TRBV28 and TRBJ1-6, with no clear D. V was cut by 2 bases and J by 8 bases, with 10 bases left in between. CDR3 size: 14 residues. The germline gives CDR1 MDHEN, CDR2 SYDVKM. Looking up the rest from reference TRBV28 and TRBJ1-6 gives the full variable domain: DVKVTQSSRYLVKRTGEKVFLECVQDMDHENMFWYRQDPGLGLRLIYFSYDVKMKEKGDIPEGYSVSREKKERFSLILESASTNQTSMYLCASSLAIGHSPLHFGNGTRLTVT.

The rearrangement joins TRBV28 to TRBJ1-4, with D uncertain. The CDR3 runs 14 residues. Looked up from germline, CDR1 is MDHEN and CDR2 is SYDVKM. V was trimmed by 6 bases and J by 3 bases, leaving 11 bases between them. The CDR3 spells CASRFGQPNEKLFF. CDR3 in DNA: TGTGCCAGCAGATTCGGGCAGCCTAATGAAAAACTGTTTTTT.

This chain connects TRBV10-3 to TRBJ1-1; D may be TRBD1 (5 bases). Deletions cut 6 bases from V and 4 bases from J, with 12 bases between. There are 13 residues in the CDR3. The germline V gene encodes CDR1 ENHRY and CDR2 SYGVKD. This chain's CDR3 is CAIRGPGGTEAFF. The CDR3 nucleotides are TGTGCCATCAGGGGACCTGGAGGCACTGAAGCTTTCTTT.

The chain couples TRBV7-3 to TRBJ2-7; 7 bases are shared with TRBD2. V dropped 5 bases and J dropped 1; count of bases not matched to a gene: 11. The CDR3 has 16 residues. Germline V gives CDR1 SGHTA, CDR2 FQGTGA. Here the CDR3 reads CASSRQGGSLSYEQYF. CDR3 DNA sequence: TGTGCCAGCAGCCGCCAGGGCGGGAGTTTGTCCTACGAGCAGTACTTC.

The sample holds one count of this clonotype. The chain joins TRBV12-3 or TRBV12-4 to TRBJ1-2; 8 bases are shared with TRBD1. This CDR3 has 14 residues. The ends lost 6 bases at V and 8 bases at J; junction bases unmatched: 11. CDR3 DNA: TGTGCCAGCAGCCCCGGACAGGGCCTCTCCGGCTACACCTTC. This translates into CASSPGQGLSGYTF.

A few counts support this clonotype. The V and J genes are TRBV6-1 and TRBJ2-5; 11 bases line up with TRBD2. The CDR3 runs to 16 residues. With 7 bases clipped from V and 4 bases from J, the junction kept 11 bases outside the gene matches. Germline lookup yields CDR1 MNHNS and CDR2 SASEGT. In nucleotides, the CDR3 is TGTGCCAGCACCAATCGGGGACTAGCGGCCCCAGAGACCCAGTACTTC. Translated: CASTNRGLAAPETQYF.

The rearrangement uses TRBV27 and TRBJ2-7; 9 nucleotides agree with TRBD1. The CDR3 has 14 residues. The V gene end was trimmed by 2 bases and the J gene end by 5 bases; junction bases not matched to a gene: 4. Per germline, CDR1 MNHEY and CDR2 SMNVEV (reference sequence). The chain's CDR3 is CASSLIRTGDEQYF. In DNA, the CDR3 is TGTGCCAGCAGTTTAATTCGGACAGGGGACGAGCAGTACTTC.

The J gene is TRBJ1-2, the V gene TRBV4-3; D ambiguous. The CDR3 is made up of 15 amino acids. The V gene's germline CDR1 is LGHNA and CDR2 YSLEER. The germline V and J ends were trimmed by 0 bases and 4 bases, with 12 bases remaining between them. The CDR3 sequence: CASSQDLRPLYGYTF. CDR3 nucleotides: TGCGCCAGCAGCCAAGATCTCCGGCCGCTCTATGGCTACACCTTC.

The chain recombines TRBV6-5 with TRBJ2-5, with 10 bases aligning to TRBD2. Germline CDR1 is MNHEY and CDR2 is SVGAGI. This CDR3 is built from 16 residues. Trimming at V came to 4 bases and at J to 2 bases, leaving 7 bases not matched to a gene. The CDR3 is CASSWGPAGGQETQYF. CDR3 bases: TGTGCCAGCAGTTGGGGGCCAGCGGGAGGGCAAGAGACCCAGTACTTC.

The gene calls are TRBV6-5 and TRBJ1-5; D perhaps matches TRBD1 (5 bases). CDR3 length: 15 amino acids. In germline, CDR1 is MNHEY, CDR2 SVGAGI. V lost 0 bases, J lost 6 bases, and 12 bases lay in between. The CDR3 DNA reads TGTGCCAGCAGTTACTCGTTCCAAGGGGCTCAGCCCCAGCATTTT. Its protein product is CASSYSFQGAQPQHF.

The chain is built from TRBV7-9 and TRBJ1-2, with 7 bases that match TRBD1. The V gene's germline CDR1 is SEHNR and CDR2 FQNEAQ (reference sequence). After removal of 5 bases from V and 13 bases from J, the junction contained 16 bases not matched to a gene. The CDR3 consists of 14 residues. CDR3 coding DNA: TGTGCCAGCAGCCTCGGACAGGCCGCGGAGCTAAGCACCTTC. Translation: CASSLGQAAELSTF.

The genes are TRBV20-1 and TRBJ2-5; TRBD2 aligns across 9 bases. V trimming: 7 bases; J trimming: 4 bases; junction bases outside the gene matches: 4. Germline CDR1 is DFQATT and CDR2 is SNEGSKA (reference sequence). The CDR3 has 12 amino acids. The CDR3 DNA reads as TGCAGTGTCACTAGCGGGCCAGAGACCCAGTACTTC. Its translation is CSVTSGPETQYF.

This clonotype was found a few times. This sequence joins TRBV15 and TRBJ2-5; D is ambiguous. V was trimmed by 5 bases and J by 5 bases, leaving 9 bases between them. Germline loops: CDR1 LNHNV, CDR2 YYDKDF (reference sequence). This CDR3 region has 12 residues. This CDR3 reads CATSGNRETQYF. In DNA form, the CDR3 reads TGTGCCACCAGCGGTAATAGGGAGACCCAGTACTTC.